The 32 T cell receptor beta chains reported below all come from one sample, sequenced in a study of technical replicates of blood from a few donors. Repertoires were generated with immunoSEQ multiplex PCR, while TCRdb's copy carries only in-frame clones and drops some. Altogether 75,000 to 100,000 clones are present, about 95% being singletons, with the ten largest covering less than 0.4%. The sample comprised T cells isolated from PBMCs. These receptors all come from a human donor in good health.

V and J are TRBV28 and TRBJ2-6; D is ambiguous. The CDR3 extends over 15 amino acids. CDR1 MDHEN and CDR2 SYDVKM come from the germline V gene. V shed 8 bases and J shed 3 bases, with 14 bases lying between them. This chain's CDR3 is CASDPRVGGANVLTF. The CDR3, as DNA: TGTGCCAGCGATCCTCGGGTCGGTGGGGCCAACGTCCTGACTTTC.

V usage is TRBV4-1 and J usage is TRBJ2-5; TRBD2 matches 9 bases. After removal of 1 base from V and 5 bases from J, the junction contained 5 bases not matched to a gene. The CDR3 covers 15 residues. Germline V CDR1 and CDR2: MGHRA, YSYEKL. The CDR3 nucleotides are TGCGCCAGCAGCCAAGTGCGGGGGGGAGGGGAGACCCAGTACTTC. Translating gives CASSQVRGGGETQYF.

CDR3 amino acids: CASSLREREVYNEQFF. As DNA, the CDR3 is TGCGCCAGCAGCTTGCGTGAGCGGGAGGTTTACAATGAGCAGTTCTTC. The chain recombines TRBV5-1 with TRBJ2-1; 9 nucleotides agree with TRBD2. The CDR3 sequence is 16 residues long. V lost 1 base, J lost 4 bases, and 6 bases stayed unmatched. The germline CDR1 and CDR2 sequences are SGHRS and YFSETQ.

J is TRBJ2-4 and V is TRBV19; D ambiguous. This CDR3 comprises 14 residues. Trimming cost V 3 bases and J 8 bases, with 14 bases left between them. Germline V gene data show CDR1 as LNHDA and CDR2 as SQIVND (reference sequence). The CDR3 coding sequence is TGTGCCAGTAGTATTGGGCCCATAATAGACATTCAGTACTTC. Protein sequence: CASSIGPIIDIQYF.

The rearrangement links TRBV19 to TRBJ2-7, with 9 bases lining up with TRBD1. CDR1 and CDR2 (germline): LNHDA, SQIVND (reference sequence). V lost 9 bases and J lost 7; bases outside the gene matches: 16. The CDR3 covers 15 residues. As DNA, the CDR3 is TGTGCCAGCGAAGGGGTCTCACAGGGGGCGTGGGAGCAGTACTTC. This codes for CASEGVSQGAWEQYF.

This clone was seen just once. This chain uses TRBV5-1 with TRBJ2-7; 7 positions agree with TRBD2. Per germline, CDR1 SGHRS and CDR2 YFSETQ. The CDR3 has 13 residues. V lost 2 bases, J lost 7 bases, and 6 bases stayed unmatched. CDR3 sequence (DNA): TGCGCCAGCAGCTTAAAAGGGGAGGGGGAGCAGTACTTC. This translates into CASSLKGEGEQYF.

This chain uses TRBV5-1 with TRBJ2-2; D unresolved. The CDR3 has 15 residues. Trimming pared 0 bases from V and 7 bases from J, leaving 13 bases between. Germline CDR1 is SGHRS and CDR2 is YFSETQ. The CDR3 region is CASSLVLSGYGELFF. The CDR3, as DNA: TGCGCCAGCAGCTTGGTGCTATCGGGTTACGGGGAGCTGTTTTTT.

The chain couples TRBV29-1 to TRBJ1-1, with unresolved D. Trimming removed 4 bases from V and 4 bases from J, with 4 bases in between. The CDR3 spans 10 residues. CDR1 and CDR2 from the germline V gene are SQVTM and ANQGSEA. The CDR3 DNA is TGCAGCGTTGCTCTCACTGAAGCTTTCTTT. This codes for CSVALTEAFF.

J is TRBJ2-7 and V is TRBV9; TRBD2 agrees at 8 bases. After removal of 3 bases from V and 0 bases from J, the junction contained 2 bases not matched to a gene. The CDR3 covers 14 residues. Germline CDR1 SGDLS, CDR2 YYNGEE. The CDR3 sequence is CASSAGTSSYEQYF. As DNA, the CDR3 is TGTGCCAGCAGCGCAGGGACTAGCTCCTACGAGCAGTACTTC.

The rearrangement joins TRBV6-5 to TRBJ2-2; D unclear. The V end lost 5 bases, the J end lost 6 bases, and 4 bases lay between the germline ends. This CDR3 contains 11 residues. Per germline, CDR1 MNHEY and CDR2 SVGAGI. This chain's CDR3 is CASSQSGELFF. The CDR3 coding sequence is TGTGCCAGCAGTCAATCCGGGGAGCTGTTTTTT.

The chain couples TRBV25-1 to TRBJ1-4; unclear D gene. Germline assignment: CDR1 MGHDK and CDR2 SYGVNS. The CDR3 is made up of 16 amino acids. Trimming removed 2 bases from V and 5 bases from J, with 15 bases in between. The CDR3 DNA is TGTGCCAGCAGTGAACCTCGACATGGCCAAAATGAAAAACTGTTTTTT. Translation: CASSEPRHGQNEKLFF.

The chain has TRBV5-1 and TRBJ1-5; TRBD1 might be the D (5 bases). The length of the CDR3 is 15 residues. The germline gives CDR1 SGHRS, CDR2 YFSETQ. V lost 0 bases and J lost 8, with 15 bases in between. This CDR3 reads CASSLEGFTGEPQHF. The CDR3, as DNA: TGCGCCAGCAGCTTGGAGGGGTTTACCGGTGAGCCCCAGCATTTT.

The chain links TRBV27 to TRBJ1-2, with TRBD1 matching over 8 bases. Per germline, CDR1 MNHEY and CDR2 SMNVEV (reference sequence). The junction had 9 bases not matched to a gene; V was cut back by 2 bases and J by 4 bases. The CDR3 sequence is 16 residues long. The CDR3 protein is CASSLMAGGYGYGYTF. The CDR3 coding sequence is TGTGCCAGCAGTTTAATGGCAGGGGGCTATGGCTATGGCTACACCTTC.

V gene TRBV9 combines with J gene TRBJ2-1, with 10 positions matching TRBD1. CDR3 length equals 16 residues. CDR1 is SGDLS, CDR2 YYNGEE, per germline. Trimming took 0 bases from V and 4 from J; bases not matched to a gene: 4. CDR3 nucleotides: TGTGCCAGCAGCGTAGCTGACAGGGGGCTGTACAATGAGCAGTTCTTC. Its protein is CASSVADRGLYNEQFF.

This rearrangement joins TRBV30 to TRBJ2-2; 7 bases are a match to TRBD1. V was pared by 6 bases and J by 5 bases, with 6 bases of the junction left unmatched. Germline V CDR1 and CDR2: GTSNPN, SVGIG (reference sequence). The CDR3 totals 13 residues. The CDR3 spells CACDRDRTGELFF. The CDR3, as DNA: TGTGCCTGTGACAGGGATAGAACCGGGGAGCTGTTTTTT.

This clone was observed a single time. The chain couples TRBV4-1 to TRBJ2-4, with 8 bases identical to TRBD2. The CDR3 spans 15 residues. Germline V CDR1 and CDR2: MGHRA, YSYEKL. Trimming removed 0 bases from V and 10 bases from J; junction bases left unmatched: 8. CDR3 residues: CASSQEGTRVDIQYF. CDR3 DNA sequence: TGCGCCAGCAGCCAAGAGGGGACTAGGGTGGATATTCAGTACTTC.

This clone is a singleton in its sample. This sequence joins TRBV27 and TRBJ2-1; tentative D call: TRBD2 (5 bases). The V gene lost 7 bases and the J gene lost 0 bases, with 13 bases spanning the gap. Germline-derived CDR1 and CDR2 are MNHEY and SMNVEV (reference sequence). This CDR3 is 15 amino acids long. Written as DNA, the CDR3 is TGTGCCAGCATGAGAGGTGGGAGCTCCTACAATGAGCAGTTCTTC. Translating gives CASMRGGSSYNEQFF.

This clone was seen just once. The V gene is TRBV19, the J gene TRBJ1-1, with 10 bases fitting TRBD1. The CDR3 runs to 15 residues. The V and J ends lost 8 bases and 4 bases, in that order; junction bases with no gene match: 10. Germline V gene data show CDR1 as LNHDA and CDR2 as SQIVND (reference sequence). The CDR3 protein is CASGSGTGAFTEAFF. In nucleotides, the CDR3 is TGTGCCAGTGGTTCCGGGACAGGGGCTTTCACTGAAGCTTTCTTT.

The rearrangement uses TRBV19 and TRBJ1-3; D not resolved. Germline values: CDR1 LNHDA, CDR2 SQIVND (reference sequence). This CDR3 is built from 15 residues. V gave up 6 bases and J gave up 2 bases, with 14 bases separating them. The CDR3 DNA is TGTGCCAGTAGCGATACGGTTCTCGCTGGAAACACCATATATTTT. It translates to CASSDTVLAGNTIYF.

This chain connects TRBV19 to TRBJ2-5; 9 nucleotides match TRBD1. Per the germline V gene, CDR1 is LNHDA and CDR2 is SQIVND (reference sequence). V lost 5 bases, J lost 2 bases, and 12 bases stayed unmatched. The CDR3 is 17 amino acids. The CDR3 loop reads CASSPTGGSGLQETQYF. CDR3 DNA sequence: TGTGCCAGTAGTCCTACAGGGGGCAGCGGGCTTCAAGAGACCCAGTACTTC. The whole variable domain, filled in from reference TRBV19 and TRBJ2-5, reads DGGITQSPKYLFRKEGQNVTLSCEQNLNHDAMYWYRQDPGQGLRLIYYSQIVNDFQKGDIAEGYSVSREKKESFPLTVTSAQKNPTAFYLCASSPTGGSGLQETQYFGPGTRLLVL.

This chain uses TRBV9 with TRBJ1-1; 11 positions match TRBD1. Germline CDR1 is SGDLS and CDR2 is YYNGEE. The length of the CDR3 is 16 residues. Germline trimming cut 3 bases from V and 5 bases from J; bases unmatched to any gene: 9. The CDR3, as DNA: TGTGCCAGCAGCGCGAGCCTGGGACAGGGGGTTACTGAAGCTTTCTTT. Translated: CASSASLGQGVTEAFF.

The CDR3 nucleotides read TGCGCCAGCAGCCAAGACGGGAACACTGAAGCTTTCTTT. Protein sequence: CASSQDGNTEAFF. This rearrangement joins TRBV4-3 to TRBJ1-1; D not certain. V was shortened by 0 bases and J by 1 base, with 3 bases between the two germline ends. Germline lookup yields CDR1 LGHNA and CDR2 YSLEER. The CDR3 extends over 13 amino acids.

J is TRBJ2-2 and V is TRBV7-9, with D tentatively TRBD1 (6 bases). The germline CDR1 and CDR2 sequences are SEHNR and FQNEAQ (reference sequence). The germline V and J ends were trimmed by 5 bases and 6 bases, with 13 bases remaining between them. CDR3 size: 14 residues. CDR3 DNA sequence: TGTGCCAGCAGCCAACCCCAGGGGTCCGGGGAGCTGTTTTTT. Translation: CASSQPQGSGELFF.

The genes are TRBV4-2 and TRBJ2-7; 9 positions agree with TRBD1. The trim removed 3 bases at V and 6 bases at J, leaving 9 bases unmatched. The CDR3 runs to 15 residues. The V gene's germline CDR1 is LGHNA and CDR2 YNFKEQ. The CDR3 loop is CASSHERTGEGEQYF. The DNA for the CDR3 is TGTGCCAGCAGCCATGAAAGGACAGGGGAAGGCGAGCAGTACTTC.

The chain combines TRBV7-9 with TRBJ1-2; 11 nucleotides align to TRBD1. The J segment lost 4 bases and the V segment lost 8 bases, leaving 9 bases of the junction unmatched. Germline CDR1 is SEHNR and CDR2 is FQNEAQ (reference sequence). This CDR3 comprises 15 residues. CDR3 in DNA: TGTGCCAGCTCCACGGGACAGGGGGGCGCCTATGGCTACACCTTC. Amino acid sequence: CASSTGQGGAYGYTF.

This chain uses TRBV6-5 with TRBJ2-3; a possible D gene is TRBD1 (5 bases). The CDR3 is made up of 15 amino acids. The germline gives CDR1 MNHEY, CDR2 SVGAGI. The V end lost 2 bases, the J end lost 1 base, and 10 bases lay between the germline ends. The chain's CDR3 is CASSYGGAGTDTQYF. As DNA, the CDR3 is TGTGCCAGCAGTTACGGTGGGGCTGGCACAGATACGCAGTATTTT.

The chain recombines TRBV10-2 with TRBJ1-4, with D possibly being TRBD1 (5 bases). CDR1 and CDR2 from the germline V gene are WSHSY and SAAADI. This CDR3 region has 19 residues. The germline V and J ends were trimmed by 5 bases and 0 bases, with 22 bases remaining between them. In DNA form, the CDR3 reads TGCGCCAGCAGTCATCACAAGACAGAATTTCTTGCAACTAATGAAAAACTGTTTTTT. Translated, it gives CASSHHKTEFLATNEKLFF.

This chain joins TRBV18 and TRBJ1-5, with 11 positions matching TRBD1. The ends lost 6 bases at V and 6 bases at J; junction bases unmatched: 10. Germline CDR1 and CDR2: KGHSH and LQKENI. This CDR3 contains 16 residues. In nucleotides, the CDR3 is TGTGCCAGCTCCCGGGTAGGACAGGGGGCTGGTCAGCCCCAGCATTTT. The encoded protein is CASSRVGQGAGQPQHF. Looking up the rest from reference TRBV18 and TRBJ1-5 gives the full variable domain: NAGVMQNPRHLVRRRGQEARLRCSPMKGHSHVYWYRQLPEEGLKFMVYLQKENIIDESGMPKERFSAEFPKEGPSILRIQQVVRGDSAAYFCASSRVGQGAGQPQHFGDGTRLSIL.

The chain recombines TRBV30 with TRBJ2-1, with TRBD2 identical over 11 bases. The CDR3 sequence is 13 residues long. Germline V CDR1 and CDR2: GTSNPN, SVGIG (reference sequence). V gave up 3 bases and J gave up 9 bases; unmatched junction bases: 4. The CDR3: CAWRLAGVGEQFF. In DNA, the CDR3 is TGTGCCTGGAGACTAGCGGGAGTAGGTGAGCAGTTCTTC.

The chain uses TRBV6-4 and TRBJ1-6, with 10 bases lining up with TRBD1. V was pared by 6 bases and J by 10 bases, with 6 bases of the junction left unmatched. From germline, CDR1 is MRHNA and CDR2 SNTAGT. The CDR3 contains 14 residues. The CDR3 DNA is TGTGCCAGCAGCACCGGGACAGGGGTATCACCCCTCCACTTT. Protein sequence: CASSTGTGVSPLHF.

This clone was counted once. The chain is built from TRBV9 and TRBJ1-4, with D possibly being TRBD1 (6 bases). Germline assignment: CDR1 SGDLS and CDR2 YYNGEE. V lost 2 bases and J lost 2, with 10 bases in between. This CDR3 spans 15 amino acids. CDR3 protein: CASSVSGATNEKLFF. The CDR3 nucleotides are TGTGCCAGCAGCGTCTCAGGGGCGACTAATGAAAAACTGTTTTTT.

This clone was seen just once. The chain links TRBV28 to TRBJ2-2; TRBD2 matches at 8 bases. Germline values: CDR1 MDHEN, CDR2 SYDVKM. V dropped 6 bases and J dropped 8; count of bases not matched to a gene: 14. The CDR3 length is 16 residues. The CDR3 DNA reads TGTGCCAGCAGGCTCCTAAAAGCGGGAGAATCGGGGGAGCTGTTTTTT. The encoded protein is CASRLLKAGESGELFF.